This entry concerns a single T cell receptor beta chain. The antigen this receptor binds is unknown. No base quality values were provided; no much bigger clone lies one nucleotide off. This sample is drawn from a study of blood T cell repertoires in COVID-19 (TCRdb year 2020). As for the study more broadly: Collaborator samples came from the United States, Italy and Spain and covered acute and convalescent phases of COVID-19. Where available, HLA class I and class II types were taken from metadata supplied by the sample provider and were not determined by assay-based typing. The repertoires were made available in a free public database intended to serve as a resource for research on the immune response to SARS-CoV-2. Sample metadata almost always included a de-identified subject ID, COVID-19 status, age in years and sex. Samples were obtained from the ongoing ImmuneRACE study (first 160 participants) and from 1,254 subjects provided by 6 global collaborators. The material from the prospective study consisted of cDNA or gDNA derived from T cells, B-cell-depleted T cells, or PBMCs. The dataset comprised deeply sampled blood TCRbeta repertoires from subjects exposed to, actively infected with, or recovered from COVID-19.

Each collaborating institution followed its own protocols to collect whole blood in K2EDTA tubes. For TCRbeta analysis, collaborators shipped samples in one of three forms: frozen whole blood, isolated PBMCs, or DNA extracted from either of those sample types. In the germline V gene (reference sequence), CDR1 corresponds to SEHNR and CDR2 to FQNEAQ. Its CDR3 holds 13 amino acids, cysteine through phenylalanine. The CDR3 DNA has 39 bases and is translated from base 1. V and J lose 1 base and 6 bases, and a span of 6 bases separates them. General findings and caveats noted by the study authors: The amount of clinical and demographic metadata varied by source and participant and was provided uncurated.

TCRbeta CDR3 regions were amplified from genomic DNA by means of the immunoSEQ Assay, a bias-controlled multiplex PCR. The study's processing was this. The number of nucleated cells in each sample was estimated by amplification of reference gene primers within the assay. To quantify the absolute abundance of each unique TCRbeta CDR3 rearrangement, sequence reads were collapsed and filtered. Productive Simpson clonality was computed per sample as the square root of Simpson's diversity index over productive rearrangements. Here the immuneACCESS table is served through TCRdb, limited to in-frame sequences with V and J called. Missing clones are a known gap in these copies; in checked studies unresolved V genes cover under half, and the rest lacks a known reason. The V and J calls and clone size are taken from that table; D and trimming were inferred from the DNA. The table for this sample lists some 120,000 clones; 88% of them were counted only once. Clones ranked in the top ten supply 1.5% of the sample.

This clonotype originated in a human donor in a cohort sampled during active COVID-19. The sample taken for sequencing was peripheral blood. This sequence uses TRBV7-9 and TRBJ2-2; 5 matching bases give a weak D call of TRBD1. Read as DNA, the sequence is TGTGCCAGCAGCTTAGAGGGGCCCGGGGAGCTGTTTTTT. Protein translation: CASSLEGPGELFF. With the portions outside the CDR3 filled from the reference TRBV7-9 and TRBJ2-2 genes, the complete variable region becomes DTGVSQNPRHKITKRGQNVTFRCDPISEHNRLYWYRQTLGQGPEFLTYFQNEAQLEKSRLLSDRFSAERPKGSFSTLEIQRTEQGDSAMYLCASSLEGPGELFFGEGSRLTVL.